This T cell receptor (beta chain) is drawn from a study of T cell responses to AZD1222 COVID-19 vaccine. Using immunoSEQ multiplex PCR, the repertoire was profiled, and TCRdb retains in-frame clones only, with some absent. This table holds about 130,000 clones, about 90% found once. Findings and limits, study-wide: The donor group comprised mostly white British people and more females; the analysis possibly underestimated clonal diversity. Spike-wide coverage was observed for vaccine-associated CD4 TCRs, with dominant responses at 160-218 and 743-854.

The CDR3 totals 13 residues. V was shortened by 6 bases and J by 1 base, with 9 bases between the two germline ends. Germline-derived CDR1 and CDR2 are KGHSH and LQKENI. With respect to this clone: No antigen is known for it.

The receptor was derived from an adult in good health. The specimen comprised peripheral blood, sampled on day 0 of AZD1222 vaccination. J is TRBJ1-1 and V is TRBV18; D is unresolved. DNA for the CDR3: TGTGCCAGCTCGGAGCCAGGGAACACTGAAGCTTTCTTT. This gives the protein CASSEPGNTEAFF.